This T cell receptor (beta chain) was documented in a study of blood T cell repertoires in COVID-19 (dated by TCRdb to 2020 to 2021). As for the study more broadly: Samples from collaborators originated in the United States, Italy and Spain and spanned both the acute and convalescent phases of COVID-19. A freely available public database, intended as a resource for researchers studying the immune response to SARS-CoV-2, is where the repertoires were released. Nearly every sample came with metadata listing a de-identified subject ID, COVID-19 status, age in years and sex. The material from the prospective study consisted of cDNA or gDNA derived from T cells, B-cell-depleted T cells, or PBMCs. Samples were obtained from the ongoing ImmuneRACE study (first 160 participants) and from some 1,300 subjects provided by 6 global collaborators. Subjects who had been exposed to COVID-19, were actively infected with it, or had recovered from it provided the deeply sampled blood TCRbeta repertoires that made up the dataset. Where available, HLA class I and class II types were taken from metadata supplied by the sample provider and were not determined by assay-based typing.

Regarding this clone: Its target antigen remains unknown. It has no much larger one-base neighbor in the sample; base qualities were not kept.

General findings and caveats noted by the study authors: Clinical and demographic metadata were provided uncurated, with the amount varying by source and participant.

From the cysteine through the phenylalanine, the CDR3 covers 14 amino acids. Only the CDR3 part of the read is kept: 42 bases, read in frame from the first base. The CDR1 and CDR2 encoded by the germline V gene are SGHTA and FQGNSA. Trimming accounts for 3 bases at V and 5 bases at J, while the number of junction bases matched to no gene is 5. Whole blood was collected in K2EDTA tubes by collaborating institutions according to the institutions' own protocols. Collaborator samples were shipped for TCRbeta analysis as frozen whole blood, isolated PBMCs, or DNA extracted from either sample type. The immunoSEQ Assay, a bias-controlled multiplex PCR, was used to amplify TCRbeta CDR3 regions from genomic DNA. The study's own analysis went as follows. The number of nucleated cells in each sample was estimated by amplification of reference gene primers within the assay. To quantify the absolute abundance of each unique TCRbeta CDR3 rearrangement, sequence reads were collapsed and filtered. Productive Simpson clonality was computed per sample as the square root of Simpson's diversity index over productive rearrangements. As stored in TCRdb, this immuneACCESS dataset retains in-frame rearrangements with V and J assigned. A fraction of the clones does not appear; measured against another copy, unresolved V genes explain less than half of the discrepancy, and the remainder lacks a known reason. For V, J and clone size, that table is used; D and trimming come from the DNA. This sample gives around 120,000 clones in total; roughly 69% of them show up just once. Together, the top ten hold roughly 2.2% of the sample.

The clonotype originates from a woman in her 70s with acute or convalescent COVID-19. Sample: peripheral blood. The sequence joins TRBV7-2 to TRBJ1-1; 8 central nucleotides agree with TRBD1. The DNA sequence follows: TGTGCCAGCAGCTTTCAGGGGGCGGTAACTGAAGCTTTCTTT. This sequence encodes CASSFQGAVTEAFF.